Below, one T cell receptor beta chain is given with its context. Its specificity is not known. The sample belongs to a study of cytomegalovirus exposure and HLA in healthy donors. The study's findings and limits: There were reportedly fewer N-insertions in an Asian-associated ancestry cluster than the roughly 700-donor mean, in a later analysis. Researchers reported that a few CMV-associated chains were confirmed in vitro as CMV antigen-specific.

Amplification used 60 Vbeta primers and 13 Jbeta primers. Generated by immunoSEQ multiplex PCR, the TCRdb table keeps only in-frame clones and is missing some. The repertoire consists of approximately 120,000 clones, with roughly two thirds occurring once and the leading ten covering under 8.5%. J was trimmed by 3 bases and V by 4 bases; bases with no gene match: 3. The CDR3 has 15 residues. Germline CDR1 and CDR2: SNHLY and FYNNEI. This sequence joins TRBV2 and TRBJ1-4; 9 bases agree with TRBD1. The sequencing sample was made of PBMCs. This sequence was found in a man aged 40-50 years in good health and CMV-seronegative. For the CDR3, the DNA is TGTGCCAGCAGTGCGGACAGGGGCGCTAATGAAAAACTGTTTTTT. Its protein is CASSADRGANEKLFF.